Presented here are 2 T cell receptor beta chains from one specimen sequenced in a study of T cell repertoires in cytomegalovirus infection. TCRdb itself ran the reads through MiXCR, one entry per CDR3 protein. The table has roughly 600,000 distinct CDR3 sequences, roughly 26% seen once. Sequenced: CD8+ T cells from PBMCs. The origin of the receptors is a human donor in good health (CMV status not recorded). Some clones in this sample may be carry-over from other donors' samples.

There are a few counts of this clonotype. The chain uses TRBV28 and TRBJ2-3; perhaps TRBD1 as D (7 bases). The CDR3 has 14 amino acids. Trimming removed 7 bases at V and 6 bases at J, with 17 bases between. CDR1 is MDHEN, CDR2 SYDVKM, per germline. Here the CDR3 reads CASTPGGSSDTQYF. CDR3 coding DNA: TGTGCCAGCACCCCAGGGGGGTCCTCGGATACGCAGTATTTT.

This rearrangement joins TRBV4-1 to TRBJ1-1; maybe TRBD1 (5 bases). The length of the CDR3 is 14 residues. The V and J ends lost 0 bases and 5 bases respectively, with 10 bases between them. CDR1 is MGHRA, CDR2 YSYEKL, per germline. As DNA, the CDR3 is TGCGCCAGCAGCCAAGATCCGGGGGTGACTGAAGCTTTCTTT. This gives the protein CASSQDPGVTEAFF.